The T cell receptor beta chain under discussion was sequenced for a study of blood T cell repertoires in COVID-19. Overall study: Specimens from acute and convalescent COVID-19 originated in the United States, Italy and Spain. T cells, B-cell-depleted T cells, or PBMCs provided the cDNA or gDNA that served as material.

Authors' methods: Amplification of reference gene primers provided the estimated nucleated cell counts. Sequencing was performed with immunoSEQ multiplex PCR; in TCRdb, only in-frame clones are kept and a portion is missing. For V, J and clone size, that table is used; D and trimming come from the DNA. The table lists roughly 40,000 clones, around 84% of them singletons. Sequencing used peripheral blood. This TCR was recovered from a man in his 70s with acute or convalescent COVID-19.

The CDR3 DNA is TGTGCCAGCAGCCTATGGACAGAGGGCTATGGCTACACCTTC. This sequence encodes CASSLWTEGYGYTF. The chain recombines TRBV7-8 with TRBJ1-2; D might be TRBD1 (6 bases). The CDR3 totals 14 residues. Germline V gene sequence: CDR1 SGHVS, CDR2 FQNEAQ. V gave up 5 bases and J gave up 4 bases, with 14 bases separating them.